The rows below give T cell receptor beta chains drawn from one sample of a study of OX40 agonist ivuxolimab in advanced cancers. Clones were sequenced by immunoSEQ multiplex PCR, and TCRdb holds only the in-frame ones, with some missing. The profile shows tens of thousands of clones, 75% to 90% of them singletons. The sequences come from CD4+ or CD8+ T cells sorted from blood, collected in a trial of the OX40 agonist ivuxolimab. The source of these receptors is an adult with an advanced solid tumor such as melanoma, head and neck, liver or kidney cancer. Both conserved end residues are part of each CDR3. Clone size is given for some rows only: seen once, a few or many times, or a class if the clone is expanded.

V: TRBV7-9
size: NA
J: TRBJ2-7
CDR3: CASTPGGQGAYEQYF

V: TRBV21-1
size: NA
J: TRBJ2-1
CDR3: CASSERASGSNEQFF

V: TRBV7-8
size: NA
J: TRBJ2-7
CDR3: CASSPSSGSQYEQYF

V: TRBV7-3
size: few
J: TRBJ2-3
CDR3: CASSPLAGGRTDTQYF

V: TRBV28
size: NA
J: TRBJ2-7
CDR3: CASSLWTLGDFYEQYF

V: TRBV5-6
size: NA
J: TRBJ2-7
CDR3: CASSLVGSYEQYF

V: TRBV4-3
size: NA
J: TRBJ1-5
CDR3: CASSQERREPQHF

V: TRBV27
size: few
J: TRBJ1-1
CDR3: CASSPTRGEAFF

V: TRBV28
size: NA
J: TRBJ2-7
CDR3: CASSSALPYEQYF

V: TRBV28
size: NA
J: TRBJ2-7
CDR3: CASSLWGGDEQYF

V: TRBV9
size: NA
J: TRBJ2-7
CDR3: CASSVGQGRDQYF